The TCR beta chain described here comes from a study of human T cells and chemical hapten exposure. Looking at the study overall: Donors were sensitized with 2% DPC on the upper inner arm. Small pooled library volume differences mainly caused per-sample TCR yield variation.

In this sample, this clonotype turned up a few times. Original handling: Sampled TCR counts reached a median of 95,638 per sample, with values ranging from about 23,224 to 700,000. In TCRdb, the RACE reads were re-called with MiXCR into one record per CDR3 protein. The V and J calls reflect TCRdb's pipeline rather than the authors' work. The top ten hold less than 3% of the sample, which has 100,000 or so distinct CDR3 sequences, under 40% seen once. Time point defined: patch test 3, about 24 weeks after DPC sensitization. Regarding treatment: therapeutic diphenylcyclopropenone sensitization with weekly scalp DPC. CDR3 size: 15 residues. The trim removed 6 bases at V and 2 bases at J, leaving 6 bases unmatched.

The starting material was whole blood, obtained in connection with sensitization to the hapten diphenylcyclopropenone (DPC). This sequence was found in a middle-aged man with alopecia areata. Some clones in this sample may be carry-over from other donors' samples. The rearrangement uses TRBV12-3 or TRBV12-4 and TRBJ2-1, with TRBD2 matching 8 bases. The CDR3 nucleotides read TGTGCCAGCAGCCCAGCGGGAGTAACCTACAATGAGCAGTTCTTC. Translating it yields CASSPAGVTYNEQFF.